The following is a T cell receptor (beta chain) sequence with its context. TCR alpha and beta CDR3 regions were amplified from RNA using iRepertoire nested multiplex PCR. For one-step reverse transcription and amplification, about 85-400 ng of tissue mRNA or PBMC total RNA was used. A single record per CDR3 protein comes from TCRdb applying MiXCR to the multiplex PCR reads. The repertoire has about 190,000 distinct CDR3 sequences, about 31% of them found once; the top ten carry 20% to 25%. The data were obtained in a study of glioma-infiltrating T cells. V lost 3 bases to trimming and J lost 2 bases, with 11 bases between them. Looked up from germline, CDR1 is KGHSH and CDR2 is LQKENI. CDR3 length: 15 amino acids.

The chain links TRBV18 to TRBJ2-1, with D perhaps TRBD2 (5 bases). This TCR was sampled from a human donor with low-grade glioma or glioblastoma, undergoing nonglioma brain surgery, or in good health (not recorded which). Source material: glioma tissue, nonneoplastic brain tissue, or PBMCs (not recorded which). CDR3 region: CASSPQGGPYNEQFF. In DNA form, the CDR3 reads TGTGCCAGCTCACCCCAAGGAGGCCCCTACAATGAGCAGTTCTTC.